This entry concerns a single T cell receptor beta chain. What it binds is not known. This specimen includes other DNA sequences encoding the same CDR3. These data come from a study of T cell responses to AZD1222 COVID-19 vaccine. Findings and limits, study-wide: After the peak T cell response, and only then, were repertoires sampled. Unmutated variant regions are reportedly targeted by nearly half of spike-specific TCRs. At study baseline, merely five or six AZD1222 recipients were seropositive. The donors showed a predominance of white British ancestry and of females, with possible underestimation of clonal diversity.

V gave up 0 bases and J gave up 4 bases, with 7 bases separating them. Per germline, CDR1 LGHNA and CDR2 YSLEER. CDR3 length: 14 amino acids. Some clones are missing from TCRdb's copy, which holds only in-frame ones; the method was immunoSEQ multiplex PCR. The table lists 130,000 to 150,000 clones, about 90% of them singletons. The sample here was peripheral blood, taken on day 0 of AZD1222 vaccination. The sequence was collected from an adult in good health. The chain is built from TRBV4-3 and TRBJ1-5; D remains ambiguous. DNA for the CDR3: TGCGCCAGCAGCCAAGATAGAGGGAATCAGCCCCAGCATTTT. This translates into CASSQDRGNQPQHF.